This T cell receptor (beta chain) was sequenced in a study of yellow fever vaccine responses in identical twins. Germline-derived CDR1 and CDR2 are LGHNA and YSLEER. The CDR3 has 18 residues. J was trimmed by 6 bases and V by 0 bases; bases with no gene match: 17. TCRdb called the RT-PCR reads again in MiXCR, with one record for every CDR3 protein. The sample yields a few thousand distinct CDR3 sequences, 60% to 80% seen once. This chain uses TRBV4-3 with TRBJ2-7; TRBD2 agrees at 7 bases. This TCR came from a woman aged 18 to 35 who received the yellow fever vaccine. This sample comprised T cells from blood (PBMCs), unsorted or a sorted subset (not recorded which), obtained before or after yellow fever vaccination (not recorded which). Here the CDR3 reads CASSQDVRREMSALEQYF. The CDR3 nucleotides are TGCGCCAGCAGCCAAGATGTGAGGCGGGAGATGTCTGCTCTCGAGCAGTACTTC.